The 9 T cell receptor beta chains presented below share a single source sample, sequenced in a study of neurological immune-mediated disorders (dated by TCRdb to about 2019). The library was generated by 5' RACE. For sequencing, an Illumina HiSeq 2500 was employed. Through fastp at Q25 and MiXCR, TCRdb rebuilt clones from the public reads, retaining in-frame beta chains. Under each unique CDR3 protein, matching rows form one entry showing the most common genes and DNA. The sample includes roughly 50,000 distinct CDR3 sequences, with about 12% observed a single time. About 10% of the sample is held by the ten biggest clonotypes. Sequencing input: PBMCs. The receptors come from an older woman with HTLV-1-associated myelopathy (HAM/TSP).

Ten or more counts support this clonotype. The chain uses TRBV20-1 and TRBJ2-5; 7 nucleotides align to TRBD1. This CDR3 has 14 amino acids. J lost 1 base, V lost 3 bases, and 5 bases had no gene match. The germline V gene encodes CDR1 DFQATT and CDR2 SNEGSKA (reference sequence). DNA for the CDR3: TGCAGTGCTAGCCGACAGGGTTCCCAAGAGACCCAGTACTTC. This gives the protein CSASRQGSQETQYF.

This clonotype has a count of ten or more. The chain has TRBV4-1 and TRBJ1-1; possibly TRBD1 for D (5 bases). Trimming left V 3 bases short and J 7 bases short, with 12 bases between. Germline V gene data show CDR1 as MGHRA and CDR2 as YSYEKL. This CDR3 comprises 13 residues. The chain's CDR3 is CASSQGRRSEAFF. The CDR3 nucleotides read TGCGCCAGCAGCCAGGGACGCCGTAGTGAAGCTTTCTTT.

This clonotype has ten or more counts. This sequence joins TRBV7-3 and TRBJ2-2; the match to TRBD2 covers 11 bases. The trim removed 5 bases at V and 0 bases at J, leaving 5 bases unmatched. CDR1 and CDR2 from the germline V gene are SGHTA and FQGTGA. The CDR3 sequence is 17 residues long. Written as DNA, the CDR3 is TGTGCCAGCAGCAAGACTAGCGGGAATGCGAACACCGGGGAGCTGTTTTTT. Protein: CASSKTSGNANTGELFF.

This clonotype has ten or more counts. The chain joins TRBV6-5 to TRBJ2-7; D uncertain. CDR1 is MNHEY, CDR2 SVGAGI, per germline. Trimming shortened V by 0 bases and J by 3 bases, and 9 bases separated the two germline ends. The CDR3 spans 14 residues. The CDR3 here is CASSYSNGFYEQYF. The CDR3 DNA reads as TGTGCCAGCAGTTACTCAAACGGTTTCTACGAGCAGTACTTC.

CDR3 nucleotide sequence: TGTGCCATCAGTGAGTTAACGGACACTTCCCTAGAGACCCAGTACTTC. Its protein is CAISELTDTSLETQYF. The chain links TRBV10-3 to TRBJ2-5; perhaps TRBD1 as D (5 bases). Germline V gene sequence: CDR1 ENHRY, CDR2 SYGVKD. With 1 base removed from V and 4 bases from J, the gap between germline ends came to 16 bases. The length of the CDR3 is 16 residues.

A note on this clonotype: Compared with germline, one end of the junction differs, possibly owing to a read error. This chain uses TRBV5-1 with TRBJ1-3; unclear D gene. CDR1 and CDR2 from the germline V gene are SGHRS and YFSETQ. The CDR3 is 15 amino acids. The chain's CDR3 is CASSLEAGSGNIIYF. Written as DNA, the CDR3 is TGCGCCAGCAGCTTGGAGGCGGGATCAGGAAACATCATATATTTT. Full variable domain (outside the CDR3, taken from reference TRBV5-1 and TRBJ1-3): KAGVTQTPRYLIKTRGQQVTLSCSPISGHRSVSWYQQTPGQGLQFLFEYFSETQRNKGNFPGRFSGRQFSNSRSEMNVSTLELGDSALYLCASSLEAGSGNIIYFGEGSWLTVV.

This clonotype was observed many times. The chain couples TRBV27 to TRBJ2-1, with 7 bases that match TRBD1. CDR1 is MNHEY, CDR2 SMNVEV, per germline (reference sequence). This CDR3 is 14 amino acids long. J was trimmed by 0 bases and V by 8 bases; bases with no gene match: 4. CDR3: CASSEGASYNEQFF. The CDR3 region has the DNA TGTGCCAGCTCCGAGGGGGCCTCCTACAATGAGCAGTTCTTC.

This clonotype was seen a few times. The chain employs TRBV7-3 and TRBJ1-1; unclear D gene. Germline V gene lookup returns CDR1 SGHTA and CDR2 FQGTGA. There are 14 residues in the CDR3. The V and J ends lost 0 bases and 6 bases respectively, with 11 bases between them. CDR3 sequence (DNA): TGTGCCAGCAGCTTAACAGGATCTCCGGCTGAAGCTTTCTTT. Translating gives CASSLTGSPAEAFF.

In this sample, this clonotype turned up many times. V usage is TRBV5-1 and J usage is TRBJ2-6; no clear D. The CDR3 has 16 amino acids. V lost 3 bases and J lost 2, with 12 bases in between. CDR1 SGHRS and CDR2 YFSETQ come from the germline V gene. The CDR3 protein is CASSSAGETGANVLTF. DNA for the CDR3: TGCGCCAGCAGCTCGGCCGGCGAGACTGGGGCCAACGTCCTGACTTTC.